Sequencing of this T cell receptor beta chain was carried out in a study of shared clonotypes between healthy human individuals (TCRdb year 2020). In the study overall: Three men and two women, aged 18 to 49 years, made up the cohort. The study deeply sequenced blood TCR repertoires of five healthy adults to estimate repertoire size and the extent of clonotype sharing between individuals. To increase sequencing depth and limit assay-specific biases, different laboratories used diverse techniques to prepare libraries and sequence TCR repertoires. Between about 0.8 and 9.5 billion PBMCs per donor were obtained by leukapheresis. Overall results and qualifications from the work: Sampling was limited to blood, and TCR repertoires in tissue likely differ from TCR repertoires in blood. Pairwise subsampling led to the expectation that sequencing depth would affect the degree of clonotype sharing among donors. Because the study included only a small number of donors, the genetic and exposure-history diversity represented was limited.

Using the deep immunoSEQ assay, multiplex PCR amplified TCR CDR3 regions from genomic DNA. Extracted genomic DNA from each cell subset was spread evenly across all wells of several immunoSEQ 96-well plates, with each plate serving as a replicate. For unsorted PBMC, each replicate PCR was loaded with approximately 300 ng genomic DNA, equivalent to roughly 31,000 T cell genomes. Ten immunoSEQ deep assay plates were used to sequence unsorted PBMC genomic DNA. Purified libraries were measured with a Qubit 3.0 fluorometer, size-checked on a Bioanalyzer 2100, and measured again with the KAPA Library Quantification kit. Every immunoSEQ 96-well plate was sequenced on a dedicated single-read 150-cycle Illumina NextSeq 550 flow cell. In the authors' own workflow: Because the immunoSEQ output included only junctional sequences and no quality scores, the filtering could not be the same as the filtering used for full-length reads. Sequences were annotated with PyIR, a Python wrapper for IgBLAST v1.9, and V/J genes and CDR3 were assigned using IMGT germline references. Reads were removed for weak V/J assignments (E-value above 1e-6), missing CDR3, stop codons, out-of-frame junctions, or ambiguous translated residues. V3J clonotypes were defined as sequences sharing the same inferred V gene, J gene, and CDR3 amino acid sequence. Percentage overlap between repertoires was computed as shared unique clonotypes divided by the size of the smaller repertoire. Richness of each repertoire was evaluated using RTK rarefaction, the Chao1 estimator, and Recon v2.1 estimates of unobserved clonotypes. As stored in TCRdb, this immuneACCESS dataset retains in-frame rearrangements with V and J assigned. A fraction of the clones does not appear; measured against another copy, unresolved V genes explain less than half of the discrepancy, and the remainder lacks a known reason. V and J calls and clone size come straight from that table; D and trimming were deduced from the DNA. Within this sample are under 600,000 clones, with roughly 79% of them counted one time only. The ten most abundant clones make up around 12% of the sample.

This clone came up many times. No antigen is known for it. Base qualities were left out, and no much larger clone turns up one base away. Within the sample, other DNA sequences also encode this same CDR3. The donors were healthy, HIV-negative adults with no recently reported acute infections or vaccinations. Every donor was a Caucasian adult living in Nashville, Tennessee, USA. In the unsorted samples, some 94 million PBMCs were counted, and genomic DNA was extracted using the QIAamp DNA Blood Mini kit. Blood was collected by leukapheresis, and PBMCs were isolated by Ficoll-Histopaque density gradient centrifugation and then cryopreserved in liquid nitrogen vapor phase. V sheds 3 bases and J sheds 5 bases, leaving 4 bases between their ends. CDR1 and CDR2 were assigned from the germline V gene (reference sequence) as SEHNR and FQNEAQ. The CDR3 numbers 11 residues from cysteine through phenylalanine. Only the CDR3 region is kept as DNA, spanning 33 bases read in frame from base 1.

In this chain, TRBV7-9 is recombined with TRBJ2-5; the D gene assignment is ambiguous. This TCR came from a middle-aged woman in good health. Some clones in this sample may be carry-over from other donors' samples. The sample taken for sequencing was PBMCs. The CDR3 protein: CASSFAETQYF. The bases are TGTGCCAGCAGCTTTGCGGAGACCCAGTACTTC.